The text below deals with one TCR beta chain. What it binds is unknown. This sample is part of a study of shared clonotypes between healthy human individuals. Regarding the study as a whole: Expectations were that clonotype sharing among donors would be affected by sequencing depth.

CDR3 length: 15 amino acids. Germline lookup yields CDR1 MGHRA and CDR2 YSYEKL. Trimming removed 2 bases at V and 5 bases at J, with 15 bases between. None of the donors, who were healthy HIV-negative adults, had recently had acute infections or vaccinations. The quantity of DNA used in unsorted PBMC replicate PCRs was around 300 ng, corresponding to 30,000 to 35,000 T cell genomes. Clones were read by immunoSEQ multiplex PCR, and TCRdb kept only the in-frame ones, dropping some. The sample carries a few hundred thousand clones, approximately 79% recorded once. V usage is TRBV4-1 and J usage is TRBJ2-5; D possibly matches TRBD1 or TRBD2 (6 bases each). The material sequenced was PBMCs. The receptor's source is a woman in her thirties or forties in good health. Some clones in this sample may be carry-over from other donors' samples. The CDR3 spells CASSQTGGKSETQYF. CDR3 coding DNA: TGCGCCAGCAGCCAAACCGGGGGCAAGTCCGAGACCCAGTACTTC.